Here is one T cell receptor (beta chain) with its context. The data were obtained in a study of blood T cell repertoires in COVID-19. Only in-frame clones appear in the TCRdb table, and some are missing; sequencing was by immunoSEQ multiplex PCR. The sample consists of 110,000 to 150,000 clones, about 76% of them appearing once. The sequence was collected from a human donor in a cohort sampled during active COVID-19. The specimen sequenced was peripheral blood.

This CDR3 is CASSLELAGHNEQFF. The DNA for the CDR3 is TGCGCCAGCAGCTTGGAACTAGCGGGACACAATGAGCAGTTCTTC. The chain recombines TRBV5-1 with TRBJ2-1; TRBD2 matches 10 bases. The CDR3 contains 15 residues. Trimming removed 0 bases from V and 5 bases from J; junction bases left unmatched: 2. The germline V gene has CDR1 SGHRS and CDR2 YFSETQ.